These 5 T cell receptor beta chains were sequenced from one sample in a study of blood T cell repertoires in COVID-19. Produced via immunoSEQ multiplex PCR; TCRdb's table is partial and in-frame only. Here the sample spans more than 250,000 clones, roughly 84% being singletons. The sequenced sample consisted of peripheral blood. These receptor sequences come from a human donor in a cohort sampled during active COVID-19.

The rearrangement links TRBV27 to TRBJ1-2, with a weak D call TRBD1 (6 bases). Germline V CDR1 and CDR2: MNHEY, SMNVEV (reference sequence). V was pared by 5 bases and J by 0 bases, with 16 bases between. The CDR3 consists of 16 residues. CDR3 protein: CASSPSTGIANYGYTF. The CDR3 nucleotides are TGTGCCAGCAGTCCAAGCACAGGGATAGCTAACTATGGCTACACCTTC.

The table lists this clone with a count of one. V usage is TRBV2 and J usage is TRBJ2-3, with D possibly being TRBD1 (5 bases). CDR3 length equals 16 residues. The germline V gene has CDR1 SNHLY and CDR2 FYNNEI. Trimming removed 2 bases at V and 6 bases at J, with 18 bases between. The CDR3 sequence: CASSEQTGVKRDTQYF. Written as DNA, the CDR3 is TGTGCCAGCAGTGAACAAACAGGAGTCAAACGGGATACGCAGTATTTT.

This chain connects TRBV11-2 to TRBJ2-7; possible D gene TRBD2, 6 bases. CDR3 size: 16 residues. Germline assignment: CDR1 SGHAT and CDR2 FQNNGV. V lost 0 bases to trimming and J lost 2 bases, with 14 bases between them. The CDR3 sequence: CASSLERASATYEQYF. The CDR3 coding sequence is TGTGCCAGCAGCTTAGAGCGAGCTAGCGCGACCTACGAGCAGTACTTC.

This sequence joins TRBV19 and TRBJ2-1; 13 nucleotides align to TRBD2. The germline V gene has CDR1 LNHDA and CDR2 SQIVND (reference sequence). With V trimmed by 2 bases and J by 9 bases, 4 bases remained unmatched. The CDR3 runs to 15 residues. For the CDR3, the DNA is TGTGCCAGTAGTATAAAAAGACTAGCGGGAGGTGAGCAGTTCTTC. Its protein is CASSIKRLAGGEQFF.

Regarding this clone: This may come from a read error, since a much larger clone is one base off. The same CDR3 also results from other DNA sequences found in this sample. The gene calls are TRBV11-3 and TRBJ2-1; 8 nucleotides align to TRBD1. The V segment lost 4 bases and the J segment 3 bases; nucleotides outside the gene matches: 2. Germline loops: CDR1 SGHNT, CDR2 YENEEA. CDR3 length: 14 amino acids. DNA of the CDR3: TGTGCCAGCAGCTCAGGACAGGGCTACAATGAGCAGTTCTTC. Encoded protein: CASSSGQGYNEQFF.